This TCR beta chain was recovered during a study of technical replicates of blood from a handful of donors. Method: immunoSEQ multiplex PCR; TCRdb's copy keeps in-frame clones and lacks some. The sample gives around 15,000 clones, 65% to 90% of which show up once; roughly an eighth is in the top ten. The V and J ends lost 1 base and 3 bases, in that order; junction bases with no gene match: 3. CDR3 length: 15 amino acids. Per germline, CDR1 SGHRS and CDR2 YFSETQ. This TCR was sampled from a human donor in good health. The chain combines TRBV5-1 with TRBJ2-1, with TRBD2 matching 8 bases. The specimen sequenced was PBMCs. The CDR3: CASSLTSGFYNEQFF. Here the CDR3 DNA reads TGCGCCAGCAGCTTGACTAGCGGATTCTACAATGAGCAGTTCTTC. Based on the CDR3 plus reference TRBV5-1 and TRBJ2-1, the full variable domain is KAGVTQTPRYLIKTRGQQVTLSCSPISGHRSVSWYQQTPGQGLQFLFEYFSETQRNKGNFPGRFSGRQFSNSRSEMNVSTLELGDSALYLCASSLTSGFYNEQFFGPGTRLTVL.